This is a list of T cell receptor beta chains from one sample in a study of T-cell memory formation after mild COVID-19. TCRdb re-derived calls from the 5' RACE reads in MiXCR, one entry per CDR3 protein. The table records 150,000 or so distinct CDR3 sequences, 25% to 40% of them present only once. Sequenced material: PBMCs or a T cell subset sorted from them (not recorded which). The origin of the receptors is an adult woman who had mild COVID-19 (a few samples of this study predate the infection). Cell type and time point are not known. Each CDR3 is given with its conserved first and last residue. The D gene is left open where the match is weak. Not every row has a clone size; where given, it reads once, few, many or a size class.

-	-	TRBV7-9	TRBJ2-7	CASRGSGSIPYEQYF	TGTGCCAGCCGTGGGTCGGGGTCTATACCCTACGAGCAGTACTTC
-	-	TRBV18	TRBJ1-2	CASSPPGRRYGYTF	TGTGCCAGCTCACCACCAGGGCGTCGGTATGGCTACACCTTC
-	-	TRBV5-6	TRBJ1-2	CASSLLREQGDYGYTF	TGTGCCAGCAGCTTGCTTAGGGAACAGGGAGATTATGGCTACACCTTC
-	-	TRBV27	TRBJ1-5	CASSLGGGQPQHF	TGTGCCAGCAGTTTGGGGGGCGGACAGCCCCAGCATTTT
-	few	TRBV5-6	TRBJ1-6	CASSLGGGYNSPLHF	TGTGCCAGCAGCTTAGGAGGGGGCTATAATTCACCCCTCCACTTT
-	-	TRBV11-2	TRBJ1-6	CASSLGRSVRRGSSPLHF	TGTGCCAGCAGCTTAGGTCGCTCTGTACGACGCGGGAGTTCACCCCTCCACTTT
-	few	TRBV6-5	TRBJ1-2	CASSRSSGTSYGYTF	TGTGCCAGCAGTCGGTCAAGCGGGACAAGCTATGGCTACACCTTC
-	once	TRBV10-3	TRBJ2-1	CAISPGGSYNEQFF	TGTGCCATCAGTCCGGGTGGCTCCTACAATGAGCAGTTCTTC
-	many	TRBV5-1	TRBJ2-7	CASSLGRWYEQYF	TGCGCCAGCAGCTTGGGCAGATGGTACGAGCAGTACTTC
-	-	TRBV4-1	TRBJ1-1	CASHPLRGYTEAFF	TGCGCCAGCCACCCATTGAGGGGCTACACTGAAGCTTTCTTT
-	once	TRBV7-8	TRBJ1-1	CASSEHARSTSGRTEAFF	TGTGCCAGCAGCGAACATGCTCGGTCTACATCCGGTCGGACTGAAGCTTTCTTT
-	many	TRBV24-1	TRBJ2-1	CATSPGTVIYNEQFF	TGTGCCACCAGTCCCGGGACTGTAATCTACAATGAGCAGTTCTTC
TRBD1	-	TRBV29-1	TRBJ2-7	CSVRQGRQEQYF	TGCAGCGTTCGACAGGGTAGACAGGAGCAGTACTTC
-	few	TRBV7-2	TRBJ2-4	CASSLATGGQNIQYF	TGTGCCAGCAGCTTAGCTACAGGAGGCCAAAACATTCAGTACTTC
TRBD2	-	TRBV12-3/TRBV12-4	TRBJ2-2	CASRYIAGTNTGELFF	TGTGCCAGCAGATACATAGCGGGGACGAACACCGGGGAGCTGTTTTTT
-	few	TRBV12-3/TRBV12-4	TRBJ2-3	CASSSAVNTQYF	TGTGCCAGCAGTTCCGCTGTGAATACGCAGTATTTT
-	-	TRBV5-1	TRBJ1-2	CASSPSQGRGYTF	TGCGCCAGCAGCCCTTCTCAGGGCCGGGGCTACACCTTC
-	few	TRBV6-2/TRBV6-3	TRBJ2-3	CASSYSYRDPRTGDTQYF	TGTGCCAGCAGTTACTCGTACCGGGACCCCCGTACCGGAGATACGCAGTATTTT